These 2 T cell receptor beta chains share one sample of origin, sequenced in a study of T-cell reconstitution after alpha-beta-depleted transplantation in children. Construction of the TCRbeta library involved unique molecular identifiers. TCRdb passed the PCR reads through MiXCR, listing each CDR3 protein once. The table shows approximately 590,000 distinct CDR3 sequences, with about 10% occurring only once. The specimen comprised PBMCs from the stem cell graft donor, sampled from the stem cell graft. The receptors stem from a human donor who donated a stem cell graft to a child with acute myeloid leukemia.

At least ten counts were recorded for this clonotype. This sequence joins TRBV29-1 and TRBJ2-1; the D gene is possibly TRBD2 (6 bases). V gave up 4 bases and J gave up 0 bases, with 10 bases separating them. The length of the CDR3 is 14 residues. The germline CDR1 and CDR2 sequences are SQVTM and ANQGSEA. The CDR3 spells CSVVSGSSYNEQFF. The CDR3 DNA is TGCAGCGTTGTATCCGGGAGCTCCTACAATGAGCAGTTCTTC.

The chain combines TRBV27 with TRBJ2-5, with D possibly being TRBD1 (6 bases). The germline V gene has CDR1 MNHEY and CDR2 SMNVEV (reference sequence). The CDR3 spans 15 residues. V was clipped by 3 bases and J by 0 bases, with 11 bases between them. CDR3 loop: CASSFFTGYQETQYF. CDR3 coding DNA: TGTGCCAGCAGTTTCTTCACAGGGTACCAAGAGACCCAGTACTTC.